The T cell receptor beta chain under discussion was sequenced for a study of T cell repertoires in cytomegalovirus infection. Whole-study context: Carrying CMV and the relevant HLA type showed in public TCR beta signatures.

TCRdb re-derived calls from the reads in MiXCR, one entry per CDR3 protein. The table lists some 220,000 distinct CDR3 sequences, 10% to 15% of them singletons, with roughly 1.7% in the top ten. This clonotype was seen repeatedly, ten times or more. The antigen is unknown. Points from the study as a whole: Individuals carrying CMV plus the relevant HLA were identified by cumulative frequency of public TCR beta families. Clonotypes of TCR beta that were HLA-C-restricted and CMV-specific dominated the ex vivo response.

The V gene lost 5 bases and the J gene lost 6 bases, with 14 bases spanning the gap. Germline loops: CDR1 MNHNS, CDR2 SASEGT. CDR3 length: 13 residues. The receptor comes from a human donor in good health (CMV status not recorded). Some clones in this sample may be carry-over from other donors' samples. The chain joins TRBV6-1 to TRBJ2-7; no firm D call. Sequences were obtained from PBMCs. CDR3 sequence: CASSIQYGSEQYF. CDR3 sequence (DNA): TGTGCCAGCAGTATCCAGTACGGTAGCGAGCAGTACTTC.